This passage covers 29 T cell receptor beta chains from one sample sequenced in a study of post-analysis software for immune sequencing data (dated by TCRdb to between 2014 and 2017). The library was produced with PCR. Sequencing instrument: Illumina HiSeq 2500. Unique molecular identifiers were incorporated into TCR beta cDNA libraries to reduce PCR and sequencing biases. The public sequencing data were trimmed at Q25 with fastp and processed into clonotypes with MiXCR by TCRdb, which kept only in-frame beta chains. Records with the same CDR3 protein are collapsed into one entry carrying the most frequent genes and DNA. The sample table holds approximately 360,000 distinct CDR3 sequences, of which roughly 35% were seen once. The ten largest clones add up to 13% of the sample. Points the paper makes about the study in general: Significantly higher frequencies in patients than in controls were found for about 5 TRBV segments, including TRBV5-6, TRBV5-1 and TRBV20-1.

Their specific antigens are unknown. The sequenced material came from blood. These receptors were collected from a girl aged 5 to 17 with multiple sclerosis.

The genes are TRBV12-3 or TRBV12-4 and TRBJ1-1; no clear D gene. This CDR3 is 13 amino acids long. V was cut by 6 bases and J by 0 bases, with 8 bases left in between. The CDR3 DNA reads as TGTGCCAGCAGCAAGACACTGAACACTGAAGCTTTCTTT. Translated: CASSKTLNTEAFF.

This clonotype was seen once. CDR3 region: CASSLPQGAGGYTF. Here the CDR3 DNA reads TGTGCCAGCAGTTTACCCCAGGGGGCAGGTGGCTACACCTTC. This chain links TRBV28 with TRBJ1-2; 8 nucleotides line up with TRBD1. The CDR3 is made up of 14 amino acids. V shed 2 bases and J 7 bases; nucleotides not matched to a gene: 6. The V gene's germline CDR1 is MDHEN and CDR2 SYDVKM.

This clonotype showed up just a few times. This chain connects TRBV2 to TRBJ1-6; TRBD1 is a possible D gene (5 bases). This CDR3 contains 14 residues. Trimming shortened V by 7 bases and J by 10 bases, and 17 bases separated the two germline ends. CDR1 SNHLY and CDR2 FYNNEI come from the germline V gene. The DNA for the CDR3 is TGTGCCAGCATCGGGTTAAGGGGAGAGTCACCCCTCCACTTT. Amino acid sequence: CASIGLRGESPLHF. The variable domain in full, with the rest retrieved from reference TRBV2 and TRBJ1-6, is EPEVTQTPSHQVTQMGQEVILRCVPISNHLYFYWYRQILGQKVEFLVSFYNNEISEKSEIFDDQFSVERPDGSNFTLKIRSTKLEDSAMYFCASIGLRGESPLHFGNGTRLTVT.

This clonotype was counted once. The chain has TRBV7-2 and TRBJ2-1, with 8 bases identical to TRBD2. The tail of the sequence fits TRBJ2-7 better, so the J call may be wrong. The CDR3 runs 15 residues. Germline loops: CDR1 SGHTA, CDR2 FQGNSA. The CDR3 nucleotides are TGTGCCAGCAGCTCGGGGGGGAGCAATCGGGACGAGCAGTACTTC. It translates to CASSSGGSNRDEQYF.

The rearrangement uses TRBV3-1 and TRBJ1-1; D is uncertain. Germline V gives CDR1 LGHDT, CDR2 YNNKEL (reference sequence). The CDR3 consists of 15 residues. With 0 bases removed from V and 0 bases from J, the gap between germline ends came to 8 bases. The DNA of the CDR3 is TGTGCCAGCAGCCAAGATGGGATGATGAACACTGAAGCTTTCTTT. It yields the protein CASSQDGMMNTEAFF.

The chain links TRBV11-2 to TRBJ2-1; 10 nucleotides line up with TRBD1. Looked up from germline, CDR1 is SGHAT and CDR2 is FQNNGV. With V trimmed by 4 bases and J by 7 bases, 10 bases remained unmatched. The CDR3 extends over 16 amino acids. The CDR3 spells CASSSYRDRGRNEQFF. The CDR3 coding sequence is TGTGCCAGCAGCTCCTACCGGGACAGGGGCCGGAATGAGCAGTTCTTC.

The chain is built from TRBV12-3 or TRBV12-4 and TRBJ2-5, with 8 bases fitting TRBD1. V lost 1 base to trimming and J lost 5 bases; unmatched junction nucleotides: 6. CDR3 size: 15 residues. The CDR3 reads CASSLGTGQRETQYF. DNA of the CDR3: TGTGCCAGCAGTTTAGGGACAGGGCAGAGGGAGACCCAGTACTTC.

There are a few counts of this clonotype. CDR3 sequence reads: CASSLETGALTEQFF. The CDR3 bases are TGTGCCAGCAGCTTAGAGACAGGGGCACTCACTGAGCAGTTCTTC. J is TRBJ2-1 and V is TRBV11-2; 8 bases fit TRBD1. This CDR3 spans 15 amino acids. Per the germline V gene, CDR1 is SGHAT and CDR2 is FQNNGV. Unmatched junction bases numbered 7, after V lost 0 bases and J lost 9 bases.

The chain carries TRBV20-1 and TRBJ2-3, with 15 bases identical to TRBD2. The CDR3 has 17 amino acids. V dropped 4 bases and J dropped 4; count of bases not matched to a gene: 9. Germline loops: CDR1 DFQATT, CDR2 SNEGSKA (reference sequence). CDR3 DNA sequence: TGCAGTGCTATGGGACTAGCGGGGGGATTTGATGCAGATACGCAGTATTTT. This gives the protein CSAMGLAGGFDADTQYF.

The CDR3 bases are TGTGCCAGCAGTGCAACAGGGGAATCGGGCTACACCTTC. Its translation is CASSATGESGYTF. The J gene is TRBJ1-2, the V gene TRBV2, with TRBD1 identical over 7 bases. With V trimmed by 4 bases and J by 8 bases, 7 bases remained unmatched. The CDR3 covers 13 residues. The germline V gene encodes CDR1 SNHLY and CDR2 FYNNEI.

The rearrangement links TRBV7-9 to TRBJ2-1, with a possible D match to TRBD1 (7 bases). This CDR3 region has 15 residues. CDR1 and CDR2 (germline): SEHNR, FQNEAQ (reference sequence). The V end was cut by 5 bases, the J end by 8 bases, with 19 bases between. CDR3 nucleotide sequence: TGTGCCAGCAGCGACTTCCAGGGGGGAGGCCATGAGCAGTTCTTC. Amino acids: CASSDFQGGGHEQFF.

V and J are TRBV12-3 or TRBV12-4 and TRBJ2-6, with 10 bases lining up with TRBD1. The CDR3 runs 17 residues. After removal of 4 bases from V and 3 bases from J, the junction contained 6 bases not matched to a gene. The CDR3 sequence: CASSSDRGTDGANVLTF. DNA for the CDR3: TGTGCCAGCAGTTCGGACAGGGGGACGGATGGGGCCAACGTCCTGACTTTC.

The V gene is TRBV5-1, the J gene TRBJ2-1; 11 bases agree with TRBD2. The V gene end was trimmed by 6 bases and the J gene end by 4 bases; junction bases not matched to a gene: 3. CDR3 size: 14 residues. Looked up from germline, CDR1 is SGHRS and CDR2 is YFSETQ. CDR3 nucleotide sequence: TGCGCCAGCAACCTAGCGGGGGGTTACAATGAGCAGTTCTTC. Its protein is CASNLAGGYNEQFF.

This clonotype was seen a few times. The gene calls are TRBV7-3 and TRBJ1-2; 9 bases align to TRBD1. The CDR3 sequence is 15 residues long. The V gene end was trimmed by 5 bases and the J gene end by 4 bases; junction bases not matched to a gene: 8. Germline values: CDR1 SGHTA, CDR2 FQGTGA. CDR3 bases: TGTGCCAGCAGCCCTACTGGACAGGGGAGCTATGGCTACACCTTC. This sequence encodes CASSPTGQGSYGYTF.

This sequence joins TRBV7-8 and TRBJ2-7, with a possible D match to TRBD1 (5 bases). CDR3 length: 14 amino acids. CDR1 and CDR2 from the germline V gene are SGHVS and FQNEAQ. The V gene lost 6 bases and the J gene lost 1 base, with 13 bases spanning the gap. This chain's CDR3 is CASREHRSSYEQYF. As DNA, the CDR3 is TGTGCCAGCAGGGAGCACAGGAGTTCCTACGAGCAGTACTTC.

The chain joins TRBV7-9 to TRBJ2-1; D unclear. Germline V gene lookup returns CDR1 SEHNR and CDR2 FQNEAQ (reference sequence). The CDR3 loop spans 12 amino acids. V was clipped by 5 bases and J by 7 bases, with 9 bases between them. Written as DNA, the CDR3 is TGTGCCAGCAGCCCAACAAGAAATGAGCAGTTCTTC. Translation: CASSPTRNEQFF.

V usage is TRBV7-8 and J usage is TRBJ2-4; D uncertain. The J call may be mistaken, given a closer DNA end match to TRBJ2-7. Germline V lookup: CDR1 SGHVS, CDR2 FQNEAQ. CDR3 length: 14 residues. CDR3 amino acids: CASSRTTNTYEQYF. The CDR3 DNA follows: TGTGCCAGCAGCAGAACGACCAACACCTACGAGCAGTACTTC.

In its sample, this clonotype was seen a few times. V usage is TRBV6-5 and J usage is TRBJ1-5; D might be TRBD1 (6 bases). The CDR3 length is 15 residues. CDR1 MNHEY and CDR2 SVGAGI come from the germline V gene. Trimming removed 4 bases from V and 3 bases from J, with 13 bases in between. The CDR3 here is CASSSTGNDNQPQHF. The CDR3 nucleotides are TGTGCCAGCAGTTCCACAGGGAACGACAATCAGCCCCAGCATTTT.

This clonotype was detected a few times. The rearrangement joins TRBV10-3 to TRBJ2-3; 8 bases align to TRBD2. The CDR3 has 14 residues. Germline V gives CDR1 ENHRY, CDR2 SYGVKD. Unmatched junction bases numbered 4, after V lost 7 bases and J lost 1 base. CDR3 sequence (DNA): TGTGCCATCAAGCGGGGGCTAGGCACAGATACGCAGTATTTT. Encoded protein: CAIKRGLGTDTQYF.

The chain joins TRBV4-3 to TRBJ2-3, with 10 bases fitting TRBD2. The CDR3 sequence is 17 residues long. Germline trimming cut 0 bases from V and 1 base from J; bases unmatched to any gene: 4. Germline CDR1 reads LGHNA; CDR2 reads YSLEER. Here the CDR3 DNA reads TGCGCCAGCAGCCAAGATTCGCTAGCGGGGGGCACAGATACGCAGTATTTT. It specifies CASSQDSLAGGTDTQYF.

The chain uses TRBV4-3 and TRBJ1-1; tentative D call: TRBD1 (5 bases). The V end was cut by 0 bases, the J end by 10 bases, with 15 bases between. The CDR3 has 14 residues. Germline lookup yields CDR1 LGHNA and CDR2 YSLEER. CDR3 bases: TGCGCCAGCAGCCAAGATCTACTGGGTAGGGGAGCTTTCTTT. Its translation: CASSQDLLGRGAFF.

The genes are TRBV5-1 and TRBJ2-7; the D call may be TRBD1 or TRBD2 (6 bases each). CDR3 length: 13 residues. Germline CDR1 reads SGHRS; CDR2 reads YFSETQ. The ends were cut back, 6 bases at V and 6 bases at J, with 16 bases in the middle. The CDR3 bases are TGCGCCAGCAATACCCCGGGGGCGCGCGAGCAGTACTTC. The encoded protein is CASNTPGAREQYF.

This clonotype came up a few times. The chain is built from TRBV6-5 and TRBJ2-5; D may be TRBD2 (6 bases). Trimming shortened V by 2 bases and J by 5 bases, and 21 bases separated the two germline ends. The CDR3 is 17 amino acids. Germline assignment: CDR1 MNHEY and CDR2 SVGAGI. The CDR3 DNA sequence: TGTGCCAGCAGTTACGAGGCTAGCGCCAGCTCGGGGGAGACCCAGTACTTC. Amino acids: CASSYEASASSGETQYF.

This clonotype has just a few counts. The CDR3 is CASSPLRGRGNQPQHF. The CDR3 DNA sequence: TGTGCCAGCAGCCCCTTGAGGGGAAGGGGCAATCAGCCCCAGCATTTT. The chain has TRBV7-9 and TRBJ1-5; D perhaps matches TRBD1 (5 bases). V was trimmed by 5 bases and J by 2 bases, leaving 16 bases between them. Germline CDR1 reads SEHNR; CDR2 reads FQNEAQ (reference sequence). CDR3 length: 16 amino acids.

This clonotype occurred a few times. The chain couples TRBV20-1 to TRBJ2-3; D might be TRBD1 (6 bases). The CDR3 is 14 amino acids. The germline CDR1 and CDR2 sequences are DFQATT and SNEGSKA (reference sequence). Trimming removed 1 base at V and 2 bases at J, with 10 bases between. The CDR3 DNA sequence: TGCAGTGCTAGAGGAAGGACAGTCACAGATACGCAGTATTTT. It translates to CSARGRTVTDTQYF.

The chain links TRBV6-5 to TRBJ1-1, with D maybe TRBD1 (6 bases). Trimming removed 5 bases at V and 4 bases at J, with 17 bases between. The CDR3 runs to 15 residues. Germline CDR1 MNHEY, CDR2 SVGAGI. This CDR3 is CASSRDYQGTTEAFF. CDR3 bases: TGTGCCAGCAGTCGAGACTATCAGGGGACCACTGAAGCTTTCTTT.

This sequence joins TRBV5-5 and TRBJ1-5; D perhaps matches TRBD1 (5 bases). Germline V gene sequence: CDR1 SGHKS, CDR2 YYEKEE (reference sequence). Trimming took 4 bases from V and 7 from J, leaving 15 bases between them. The CDR3 length is 14 residues. For the CDR3, the DNA is TGTGCCAGCAGCCTGACAGACACGCGGCAGCCCCAGCATTTT. This translates into CASSLTDTRQPQHF.

CDR3 nucleotide sequence: TGTGCCAGCAGTTTATCGAGCACACATTACGAGCAGTACTTC. It yields the protein CASSLSSTHYEQYF. This chain links TRBV27 with TRBJ2-5; D is unclear. The J call could be wrong; TRBJ2-7 is a better fit for the DNA end. CDR1 and CDR2 from the germline V gene are MNHEY and SMNVEV (reference sequence). The length of the CDR3 is 14 residues.

This clonotype has only a few counts. The chain is built from TRBV9 and TRBJ1-6, with D perhaps TRBD1 (5 bases). V shed 4 bases and J shed 1 base, with 9 bases lying between them. In germline, CDR1 is SGDLS, CDR2 YYNGEE. The CDR3 is 15 amino acids. CDR3 nucleotide sequence: TGTGCCAGCAGCACCCGGGGGTCCTATAATTCACCCCTCCACTTT. This codes for CASSTRGSYNSPLHF.